This section outlines one T cell receptor beta chain sequence together with its context. Its cognate antigen is unknown. Repertoires were generated with immunoSEQ multiplex PCR, while TCRdb's copy carries only in-frame clones and drops some. Of more than 140,000 clones listed, around 90% are singletons. These data come from a study of cytomegalovirus exposure and HLA in healthy donors. Looking at the study overall: The roughly 670 first-cohort repertoires shared a platform with the 110 or so validation repertoires, as reported in a later analysis. Study-wide findings and caveats: According to a subsequent analysis, TCR clusters identified in the first cohort showed a tendency to co-occur across the roughly 120 validation repertoires. Associated with cytomegalovirus, according to the listing, were around 160 TCR beta chains.

The CDR3 extends over 16 amino acids. Trimming pared 2 bases from V and 2 bases from J, leaving 16 bases between. The V gene's germline CDR1 is GTSNPN and CDR2 SVGIG (reference sequence). The TCR comes from a woman aged 18-29 years in good health and CMV-seropositive. Specimen: PBMCs. The rearrangement links TRBV30 to TRBJ1-5; D perhaps matches TRBD1 (5 bases). CDR3 amino acids: CAWSKGLVYGNQPQHF. DNA of the CDR3: TGTGCCTGGAGTAAGGGGTTGGTATATGGCAATCAGCCCCAGCATTTT. The full variable domain, completed using reference TRBV30 and TRBJ1-5, is SQTIHQWPATLVQPVGSPLSLECTVEGTSNPNLYWYRQAAGRGLQLLFYSVGIGQISSEVPQNLSASRPQDRQFILSSKKLLLSDSGFYLCAWSKGLVYGNQPQHFGDGTRLSIL.